The present TCR beta chain was sequenced within a study of beta chain features in type 1 diabetes. Study observations and caveats: For Type 1 diabetes patients, all four CD4+ subsets carried TCRB CDR3s that were moderately but significantly shorter. Naive, central memory and regulatory TCRB repertoires appeared more similar among patients than healthy donors.

This clone was recorded a few times. Its antigen is not identified. V gave up 5 bases and J gave up 2 bases, with 9 bases separating them. This CDR3 comprises 13 residues. Per germline, CDR1 SEHNR and CDR2 FQNEAQ (reference sequence). Sequenced material consisted of expressed TCRB transcripts (all of the isolated RNA was reverse transcribed). Only in-frame clones appear in the TCRdb table, and some are missing; sequencing was by immunoSEQ multiplex PCR. This sample has approximately 360,000 clones, with roughly an eighth found just once. The sample comprised naive CD4+ T cells from blood. This rearrangement joins TRBV7-9 to TRBJ1-2, with D unresolved. The TCR was taken from a young woman with type 1 diabetes. CDR3 sequence: CASSRRENYGYTF. CDR3 coding DNA: TGTGCCAGCAGCCGTCGGGAGAACTATGGCTACACCTTC.